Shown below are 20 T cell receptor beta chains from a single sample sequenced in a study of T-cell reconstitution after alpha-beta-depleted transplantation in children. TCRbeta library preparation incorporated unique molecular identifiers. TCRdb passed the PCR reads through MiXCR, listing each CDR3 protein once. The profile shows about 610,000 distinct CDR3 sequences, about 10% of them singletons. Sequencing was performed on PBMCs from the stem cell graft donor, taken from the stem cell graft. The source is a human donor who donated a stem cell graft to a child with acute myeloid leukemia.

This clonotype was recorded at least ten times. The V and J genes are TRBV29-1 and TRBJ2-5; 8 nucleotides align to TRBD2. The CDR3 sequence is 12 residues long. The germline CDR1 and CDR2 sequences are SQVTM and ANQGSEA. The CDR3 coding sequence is TGCAGTGCTGGGACTAGCCAAGAGACCCAGTACTTC. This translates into CSAGTSQETQYF.

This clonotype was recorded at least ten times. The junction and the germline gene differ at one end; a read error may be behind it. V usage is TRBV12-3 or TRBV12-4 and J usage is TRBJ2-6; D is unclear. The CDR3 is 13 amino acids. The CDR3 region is CASRLGGANVLTF. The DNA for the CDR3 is TGTGCCAGCAGATTAGGGGGGGCCAACGTCCTGACTTTC.

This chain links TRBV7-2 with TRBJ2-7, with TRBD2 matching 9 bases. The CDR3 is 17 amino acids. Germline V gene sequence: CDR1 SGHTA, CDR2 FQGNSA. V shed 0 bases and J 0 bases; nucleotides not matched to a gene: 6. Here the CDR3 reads CASSLALAGPSSYEQYF. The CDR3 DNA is TGTGCCAGCAGCTTAGCGCTAGCGGGGCCTAGCTCCTACGAGCAGTACTTC.

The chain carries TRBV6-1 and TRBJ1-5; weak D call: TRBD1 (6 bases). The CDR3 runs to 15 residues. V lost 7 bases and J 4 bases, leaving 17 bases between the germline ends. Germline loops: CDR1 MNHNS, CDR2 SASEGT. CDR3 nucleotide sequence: TGTGCCAGCATGTACCCAAATCAGGGGAATCAGCCCCAGCATTTT. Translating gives CASMYPNQGNQPQHF.

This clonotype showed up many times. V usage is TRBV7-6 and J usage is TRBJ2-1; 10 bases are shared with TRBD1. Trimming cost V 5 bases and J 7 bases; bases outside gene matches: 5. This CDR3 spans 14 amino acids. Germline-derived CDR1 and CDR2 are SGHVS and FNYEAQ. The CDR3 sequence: CASSQGQGKNEQFF. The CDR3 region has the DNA TGTGCCAGCAGCCAGGGACAGGGGAAAAATGAGCAGTTCTTC.

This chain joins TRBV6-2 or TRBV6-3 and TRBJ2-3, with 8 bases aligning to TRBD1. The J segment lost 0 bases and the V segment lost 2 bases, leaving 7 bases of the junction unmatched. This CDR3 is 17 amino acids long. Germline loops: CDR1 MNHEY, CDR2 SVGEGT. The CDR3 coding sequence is TGTGCCAGCAGTTACGGACAGGGTTCGACTAGCACAGATACGCAGTATTTT. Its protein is CASSYGQGSTSTDTQYF.

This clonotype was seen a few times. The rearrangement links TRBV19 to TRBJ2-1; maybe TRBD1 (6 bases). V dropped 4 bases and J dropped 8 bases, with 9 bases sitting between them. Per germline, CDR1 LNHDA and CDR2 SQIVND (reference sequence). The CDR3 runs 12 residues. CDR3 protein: CASSNRVDEQFF. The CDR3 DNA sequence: TGTGCCAGTAGTAACAGGGTGGATGAGCAGTTCTTC.

The CDR3 spells CSAPFGLGYQEQFF. The CDR3 DNA sequence: TGCAGTGCACCGTTCGGACTAGGGTATCAGGAGCAGTTCTTC. V is TRBV20-1 and J is TRBJ2-1; TRBD2 aligns across 7 bases. With V trimmed by 6 bases and J by 10 bases, 15 bases remained unmatched. This CDR3 has 14 amino acids. Germline V gene lookup returns CDR1 DFQATT and CDR2 SNEGSKA (reference sequence).

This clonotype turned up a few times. The CDR3 region has the DNA TGTGCCAGTATGAGAGGAGGATCGAGCACTGAAGCTTTCTTT. Translation: CASMRGGSSTEAFF. This chain uses TRBV19 with TRBJ1-1; D not resolved. There are 14 residues in the CDR3. V lost 7 bases, J lost 4 bases, and 16 bases lay in between. Per the germline V gene, CDR1 is LNHDA and CDR2 is SQIVND (reference sequence).

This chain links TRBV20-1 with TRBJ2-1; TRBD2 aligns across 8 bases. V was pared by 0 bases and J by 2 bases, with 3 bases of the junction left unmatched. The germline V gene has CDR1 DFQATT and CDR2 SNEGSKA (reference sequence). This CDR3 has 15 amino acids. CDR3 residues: CSARDSGLAYNEQFF. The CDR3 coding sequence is TGCAGTGCTAGAGACTCGGGACTAGCCTACAATGAGCAGTTCTTC.

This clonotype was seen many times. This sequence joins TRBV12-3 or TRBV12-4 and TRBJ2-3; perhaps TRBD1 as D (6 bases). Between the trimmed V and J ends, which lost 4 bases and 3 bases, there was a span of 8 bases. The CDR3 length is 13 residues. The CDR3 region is CASSWGRTDTQYF. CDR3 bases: TGTGCCAGCAGTTGGGGGCGGACAGATACGCAGTATTTT.

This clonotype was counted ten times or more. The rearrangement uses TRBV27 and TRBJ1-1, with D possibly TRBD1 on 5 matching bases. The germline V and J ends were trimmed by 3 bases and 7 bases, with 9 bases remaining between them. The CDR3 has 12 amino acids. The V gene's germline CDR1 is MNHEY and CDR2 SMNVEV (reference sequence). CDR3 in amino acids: CASSLRGNEAFF. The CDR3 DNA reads TGTGCCAGCAGTTTGAGGGGTAATGAAGCTTTCTTT.

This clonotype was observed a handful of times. Written as DNA, the CDR3 is TGCAGTGCTAGAGAAGACTCCGTCGGGGTAAATACGCAGTATTTT. Residues: CSAREDSVGVNTQYF. The chain is built from TRBV20-1 and TRBJ2-3; perhaps TRBD2 as D (5 bases). Germline loops: CDR1 DFQATT, CDR2 SNEGSKA (reference sequence). Trimming pared 0 bases from V and 7 bases from J, leaving 17 bases between. CDR3 length equals 15 residues.

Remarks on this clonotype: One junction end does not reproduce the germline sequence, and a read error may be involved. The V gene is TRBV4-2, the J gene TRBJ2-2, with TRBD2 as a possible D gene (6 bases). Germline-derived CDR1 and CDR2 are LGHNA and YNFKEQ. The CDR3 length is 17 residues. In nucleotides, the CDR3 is TGTGCCAGCAGCAAAGAAGCGACTAGAGGGTCTGGCGGGGAGCTGTTTTTT. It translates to CASSKEATRGSGGELFF.

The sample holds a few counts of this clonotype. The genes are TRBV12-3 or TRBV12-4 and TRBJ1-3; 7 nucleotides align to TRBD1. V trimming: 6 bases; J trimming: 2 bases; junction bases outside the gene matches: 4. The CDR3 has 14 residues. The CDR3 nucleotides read TGTGCCAGCAGCTCACAGGGGACTGGAAACACCATATATTTT. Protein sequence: CASSSQGTGNTIYF.

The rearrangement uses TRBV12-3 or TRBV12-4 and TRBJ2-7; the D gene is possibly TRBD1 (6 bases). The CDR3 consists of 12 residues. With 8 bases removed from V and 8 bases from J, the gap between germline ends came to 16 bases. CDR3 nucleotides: TGTGCCAGCGGACTCAGGGGTAGGAAGCAGTACTTC. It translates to CASGLRGRKQYF.

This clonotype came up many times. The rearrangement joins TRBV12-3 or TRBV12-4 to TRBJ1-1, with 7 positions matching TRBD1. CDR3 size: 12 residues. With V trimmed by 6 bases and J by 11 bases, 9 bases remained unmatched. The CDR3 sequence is CASSPGQVGAFF. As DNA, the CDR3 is TGTGCCAGCAGCCCCGGACAGGTAGGGGCTTTCTTT.

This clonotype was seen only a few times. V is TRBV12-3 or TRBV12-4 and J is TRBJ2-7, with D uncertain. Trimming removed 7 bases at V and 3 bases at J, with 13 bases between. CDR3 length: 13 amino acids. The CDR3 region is CASTPGKRYEQYF. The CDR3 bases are TGTGCCAGCACCCCGGGCAAGCGCTACGAGCAGTACTTC.

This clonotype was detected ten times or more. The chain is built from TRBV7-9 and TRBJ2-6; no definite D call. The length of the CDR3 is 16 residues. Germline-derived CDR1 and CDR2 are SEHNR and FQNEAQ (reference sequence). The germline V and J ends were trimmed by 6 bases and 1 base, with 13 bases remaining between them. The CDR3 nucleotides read TGTGCCAGCAGTCCGACCTGGGCGTCTGGGGCCAACGTCCTGACTTTC. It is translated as CASSPTWASGANVLTF.

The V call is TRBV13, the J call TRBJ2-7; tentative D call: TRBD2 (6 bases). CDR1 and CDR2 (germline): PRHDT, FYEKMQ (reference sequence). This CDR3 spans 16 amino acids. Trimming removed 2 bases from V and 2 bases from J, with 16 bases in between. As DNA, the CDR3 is TGTGCCAGCAGCTTAAGAGTTGGGCGGGACCCCTACGAGCAGTACTTC. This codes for CASSLRVGRDPYEQYF.